This T cell receptor beta chain was recorded in a study of T cell repertoires in ileal Crohn's disease. Worth noting for this clone: What it binds is unknown.

CDR3 length: 15 amino acids. V was pared by 3 bases and J by 2 bases, with 4 bases of the junction left unmatched. From germline, CDR1 is LGHNT and CDR2 FRNRAP. Study-level points and caveats: Sorted CD8 T cells held more high-frequency clones than CD4.

The data were produced by immunoSEQ multiplex PCR, yet TCRdb's version contains in-frame clones alone and is incomplete. In the table there are approximately 3,700 clones, approximately 70% of which are singletons. The clonotype comes from an adult with Crohn's disease. V and J are TRBV12-5 and TRBJ2-1; 7 bases fit TRBD1. What was sequenced was ileal tissue. The CDR3 DNA sequence: TGTGCTAGTGGTTTACAGGGGCGGACCTACAATGAGCAGTTCTTC. This translates into CASGLQGRTYNEQFF.